The TCR beta chain under discussion was sequenced for a study of T-cell reconstitution after alpha-beta-depleted transplantation in children (dated by TCRdb to 2015 to 2016). With respect to the entire study: The study quantitatively tracked T-cell immune reconstitution after TCRalphabeta/CD19-depleted allogeneic hematopoietic cell transplantation in children using TCR repertoire profiling.

This clonotype was picked up a small number of times. There is no known antigen for this receptor. Base-call qualities are not available, and no considerably larger clone is one nucleotide away. Measured from the cysteine to the phenylalanine, the CDR3 is 16 residues long. The retained sequence is limited to the CDR3, 48 bases, with the frame set at the first base. CDR1 DFQATT and CDR2 SNEGSKA were looked up in the germline V gene (reference sequence). Compared with germline, V lacks 3 bases and J lacks 6 bases; bases without a gene match: 8. The library was produced with PCR. The data were produced on an Illumina HiSeq 2500. TCR libraries were prepared with molecular barcoding, using unique molecular identifiers to normalize TCRbeta repertoire quantification. TCRdb cleaned the public reads at Q25 with fastp, built clones with MiXCR and kept in-frame beta chains. Rows with a matching CDR3 protein are joined into one entry that keeps the most common DNA and genes. The sample table lists about 540,000 distinct CDR3 sequences, around 16% of them with a count of one. More than 2.5% of the sample is in the top ten clones.

The V gene is TRBV20-1 and the J gene is TRBJ2-3; the central 14 bases match TRBD2. Sample: PBMCs from the stem cell graft donor, taken from the stem cell graft. The origin of this receptor is a human donor who donated a stem cell graft to a child with acute lymphoblastic leukemia. The sequenced DNA: TGCAGTGCTAGGGAGGGACTAGCGGGAGTTCGGGATACGCAGTATTTT. This codes for CSAREGLAGVRDTQYF.